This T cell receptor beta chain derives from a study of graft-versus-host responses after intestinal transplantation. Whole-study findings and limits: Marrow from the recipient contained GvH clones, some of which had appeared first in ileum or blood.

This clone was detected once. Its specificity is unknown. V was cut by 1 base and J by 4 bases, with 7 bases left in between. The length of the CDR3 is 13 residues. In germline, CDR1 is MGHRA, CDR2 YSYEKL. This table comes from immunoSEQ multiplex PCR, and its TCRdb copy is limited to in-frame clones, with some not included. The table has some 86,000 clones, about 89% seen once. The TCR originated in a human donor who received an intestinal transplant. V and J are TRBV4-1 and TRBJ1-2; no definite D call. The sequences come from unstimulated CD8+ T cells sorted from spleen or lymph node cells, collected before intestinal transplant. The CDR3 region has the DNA TGCGCCAGCAGCCAAGTCGGGGTCTATGGCTACACCTTC. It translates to CASSQVGVYGYTF.